Sequencing of this T cell receptor beta chain was carried out in a study of cytomegalovirus exposure and HLA in healthy donors. CDR3 length: 13 amino acids. Germline CDR1 is ENHRY and CDR2 is SYGVKD. The PCR made use of 60 Vbeta and 13 Jbeta primers. Per the authors' pipeline: Some 10 million of the 60 million to 90 million unique TCR beta chains counted in a later analysis were shared. Method: immunoSEQ multiplex PCR; TCRdb's copy keeps in-frame clones and lacks some. The D gene and trimming were derived from the DNA, and the V and J assignments and clone size from that table. The sample has over 45,000 clones, roughly 83% seen once; the top ten hold 4.3%. With respect to this clone: Its cognate antigen is unknown. Its ends do not fully match the called genes, so a read error is possible.

Among the donors, all were healthy bone marrow donors. Points from the study as a whole: Immune exposure information comprised only CMV serostatus. The authors excluded some V segments, including TRBV6-2 and TRBV6-3, as indistinguishable.

The chain links TRBV10-3 to TRBJ2-4, with D perhaps TRBD1 (6 bases). This sequence was found in a man aged 25-45 years in good health and CMV-seronegative. Sample: PBMCs. The chain's CDR3 is CAINEGQGNIQYF. As DNA, the CDR3 is TGTGCCATCAATGAGGGACAAGGAAACATTCAGTACTTC.